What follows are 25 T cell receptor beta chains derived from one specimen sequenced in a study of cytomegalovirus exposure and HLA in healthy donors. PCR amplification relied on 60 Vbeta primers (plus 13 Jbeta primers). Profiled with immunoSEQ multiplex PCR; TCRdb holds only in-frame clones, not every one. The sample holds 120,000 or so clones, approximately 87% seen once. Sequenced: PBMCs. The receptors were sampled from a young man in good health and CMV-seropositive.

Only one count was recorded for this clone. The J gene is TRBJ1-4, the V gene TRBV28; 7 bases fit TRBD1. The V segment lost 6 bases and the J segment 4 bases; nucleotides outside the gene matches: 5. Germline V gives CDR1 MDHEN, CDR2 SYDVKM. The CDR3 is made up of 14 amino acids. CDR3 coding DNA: TGTGCCAGCAGGGGGACAGTGCGTAATGAAAAACTGTTTTTT. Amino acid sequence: CASRGTVRNEKLFF.

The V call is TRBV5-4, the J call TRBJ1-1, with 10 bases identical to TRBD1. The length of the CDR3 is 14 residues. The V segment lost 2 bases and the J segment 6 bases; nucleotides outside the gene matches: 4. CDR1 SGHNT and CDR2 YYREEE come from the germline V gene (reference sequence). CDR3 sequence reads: CASSLSGTGAEAFF. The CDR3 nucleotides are TGTGCCAGCAGCTTAAGTGGGACAGGGGCTGAAGCTTTCTTT.

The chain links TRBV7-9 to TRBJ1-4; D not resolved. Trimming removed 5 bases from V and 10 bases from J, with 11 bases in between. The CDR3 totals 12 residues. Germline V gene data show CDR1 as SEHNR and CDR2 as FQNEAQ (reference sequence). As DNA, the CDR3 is TGTGCCAGCAGCCGCATCGGAGGAAAACTGTTTTTT. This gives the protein CASSRIGGKLFF.

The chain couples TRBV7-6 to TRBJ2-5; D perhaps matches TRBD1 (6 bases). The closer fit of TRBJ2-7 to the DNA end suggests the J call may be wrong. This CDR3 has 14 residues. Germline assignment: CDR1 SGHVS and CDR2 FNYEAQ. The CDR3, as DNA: TGTGCCAGCAGCTTAAGGCCAGGGGTCGACGAGCAGTACTTC. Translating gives CASSLRPGVDEQYF.

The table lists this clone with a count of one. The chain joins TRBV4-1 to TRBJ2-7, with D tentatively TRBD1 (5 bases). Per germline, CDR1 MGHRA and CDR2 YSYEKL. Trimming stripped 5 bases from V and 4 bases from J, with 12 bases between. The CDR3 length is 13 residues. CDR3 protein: CASSAQQAYEQYF. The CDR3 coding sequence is TGCGCCAGCAGCGCACAACAGGCTTACGAGCAGTACTTC.

This CDR3 reads CASGRNTEAFF. The DNA for the CDR3 is TGTGCTTCCGGTAGGAACACTGAAGCTTTCTTT. The chain links TRBV27 to TRBJ1-1; no clear D. CDR3 length: 11 amino acids. Germline loops: CDR1 MNHEY, CDR2 SMNVEV (reference sequence).

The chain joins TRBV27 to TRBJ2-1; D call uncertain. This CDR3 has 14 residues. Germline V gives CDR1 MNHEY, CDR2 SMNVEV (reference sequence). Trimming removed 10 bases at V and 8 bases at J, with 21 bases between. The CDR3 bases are TGTGCCACCACATTGAGACTCAATCGCTATGAGCAGTTCTTC. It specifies CATTLRLNRYEQFF.

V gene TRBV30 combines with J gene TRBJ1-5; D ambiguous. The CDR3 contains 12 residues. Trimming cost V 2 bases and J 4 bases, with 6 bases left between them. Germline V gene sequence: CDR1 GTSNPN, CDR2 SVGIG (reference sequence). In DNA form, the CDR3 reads TGTGCCTGGAGTAAAGAGAATCAGCCCCAGCATTTT. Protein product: CAWSKENQPQHF.

This CDR3 reads CASRSSGRDSGATGELFF. CDR3 DNA sequence: TGTGCCAGCAGATCCAGCGGGAGGGATAGCGGGGCCACCGGGGAGCTGTTTTTT. This chain uses TRBV11-1 with TRBJ2-2, with 10 bases aligning to TRBD2. Germline CDR1 is SGHAT and CDR2 is FQDESV (reference sequence). CDR3 size: 18 residues. V shed 6 bases and J 4 bases; nucleotides not matched to a gene: 14.

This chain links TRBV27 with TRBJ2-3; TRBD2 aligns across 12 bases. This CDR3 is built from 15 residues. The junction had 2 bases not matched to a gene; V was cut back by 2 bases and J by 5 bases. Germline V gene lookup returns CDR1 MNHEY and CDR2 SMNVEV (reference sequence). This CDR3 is CASSLTSGGLDTQYF. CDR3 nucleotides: TGTGCCAGCAGTTTAACTAGCGGGGGGCTAGATACGCAGTATTTT.

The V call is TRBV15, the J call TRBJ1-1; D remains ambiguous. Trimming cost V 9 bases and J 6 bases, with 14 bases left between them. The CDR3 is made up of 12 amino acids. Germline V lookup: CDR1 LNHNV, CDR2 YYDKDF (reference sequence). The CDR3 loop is CATRGRQAEAFF. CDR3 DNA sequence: TGTGCCACGCGCGGGAGGCAGGCTGAAGCTTTCTTT. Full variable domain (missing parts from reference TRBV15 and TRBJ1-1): DAMVIQNPRYQVTQFGKPVTLSCSQTLNHNVMYWYQQKSSQAPKLLFHYYDKDFNNEADTPDNFQSRRPNTSFCFLDIRSPGLGDTAMYLCATRGRQAEAFFGQGTRLTVV.

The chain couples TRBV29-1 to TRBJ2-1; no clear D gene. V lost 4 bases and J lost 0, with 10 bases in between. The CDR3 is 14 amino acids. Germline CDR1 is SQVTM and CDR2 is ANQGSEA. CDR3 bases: TGCAGCGTTGTATCCACGAGCTCCTACAATGAGCAGTTCTTC. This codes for CSVVSTSSYNEQFF.

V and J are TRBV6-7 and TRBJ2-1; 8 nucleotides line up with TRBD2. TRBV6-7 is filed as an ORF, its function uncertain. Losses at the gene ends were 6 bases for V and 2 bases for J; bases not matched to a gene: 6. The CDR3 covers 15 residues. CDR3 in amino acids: CASSSERGPYNEQFF. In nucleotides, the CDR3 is TGTGCCAGCAGCTCCGAGCGGGGGCCCTACAATGAGCAGTTCTTC.

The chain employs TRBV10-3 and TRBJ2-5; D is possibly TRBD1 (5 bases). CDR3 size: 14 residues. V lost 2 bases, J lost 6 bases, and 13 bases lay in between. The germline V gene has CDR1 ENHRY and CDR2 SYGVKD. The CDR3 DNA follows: TGTGCCATCAGTGAGGGGGCCTGCGAGAAGACCCAGTACTTC. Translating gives CAISEGACEKTQYF.

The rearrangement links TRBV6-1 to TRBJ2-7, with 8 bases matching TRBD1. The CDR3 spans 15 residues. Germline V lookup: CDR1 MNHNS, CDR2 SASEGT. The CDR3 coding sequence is TGTGCTACAGGGGAACCGGGACAGGTCTTCTACGAGCAGTACTTC. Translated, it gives CATGEPGQVFYEQYF.

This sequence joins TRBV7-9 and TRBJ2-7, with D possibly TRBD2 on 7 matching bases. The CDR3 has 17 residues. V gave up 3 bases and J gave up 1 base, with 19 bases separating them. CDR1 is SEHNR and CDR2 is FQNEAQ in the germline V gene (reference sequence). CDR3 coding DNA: TGTGCCAGCAGCTTGATCACGGGGGGCTCCTCTTCCTACGAGCAGTACTTC. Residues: CASSLITGGSSSYEQYF.

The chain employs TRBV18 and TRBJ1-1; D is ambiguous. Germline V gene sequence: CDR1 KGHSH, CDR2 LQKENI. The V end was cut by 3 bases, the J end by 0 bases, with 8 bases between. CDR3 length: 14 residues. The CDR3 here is CASSPSGVNTEAFF. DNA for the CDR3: TGTGCCAGCTCACCTTCCGGAGTGAACACTGAAGCTTTCTTT.

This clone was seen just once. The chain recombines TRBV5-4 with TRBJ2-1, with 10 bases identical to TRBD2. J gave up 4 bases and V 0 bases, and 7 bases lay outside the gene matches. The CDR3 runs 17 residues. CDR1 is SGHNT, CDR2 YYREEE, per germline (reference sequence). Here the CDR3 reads CASSLGSGGNIYNEQFF. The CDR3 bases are TGTGCCAGCAGCTTGGGTAGCGGGGGGAATATATACAATGAGCAGTTCTTC.

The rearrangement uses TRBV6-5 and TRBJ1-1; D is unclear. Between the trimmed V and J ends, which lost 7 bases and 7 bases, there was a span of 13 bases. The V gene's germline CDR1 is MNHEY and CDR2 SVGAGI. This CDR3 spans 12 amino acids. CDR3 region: CASTSGNFEAFF. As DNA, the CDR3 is TGTGCCAGCACCTCCGGGAACTTTGAAGCTTTCTTT.

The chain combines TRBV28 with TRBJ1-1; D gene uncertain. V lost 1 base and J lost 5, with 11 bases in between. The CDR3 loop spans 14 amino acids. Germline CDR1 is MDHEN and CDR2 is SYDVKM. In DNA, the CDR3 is TGTGCCAGCAGTTTATCAGGAAAACGAACTGAAGCTTTCTTT. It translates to CASSLSGKRTEAFF. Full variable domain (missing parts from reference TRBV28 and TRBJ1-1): DVKVTQSSRYLVKRTGEKVFLECVQDMDHENMFWYRQDPGLGLRLIYFSYDVKMKEKGDIPEGYSVSREKKERFSLILESASTNQTSMYLCASSLSGKRTEAFFGQGTRLTVV.

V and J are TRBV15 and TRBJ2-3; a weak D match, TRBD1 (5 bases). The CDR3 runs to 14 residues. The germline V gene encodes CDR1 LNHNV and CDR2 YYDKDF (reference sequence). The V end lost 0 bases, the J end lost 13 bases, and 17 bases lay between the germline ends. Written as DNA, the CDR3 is TGTGCCACCAGCAGAGAGCGTCGGACATCCTCCGAGTATTTT. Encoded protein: CATSRERRTSSEYF.

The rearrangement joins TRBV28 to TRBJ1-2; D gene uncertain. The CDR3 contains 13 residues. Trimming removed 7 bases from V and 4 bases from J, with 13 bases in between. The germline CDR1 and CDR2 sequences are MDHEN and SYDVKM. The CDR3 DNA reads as TGTGCCAGCAAGAGAAGCGGAAGCTATGGCTACACCTTC. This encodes CASKRSGSYGYTF.

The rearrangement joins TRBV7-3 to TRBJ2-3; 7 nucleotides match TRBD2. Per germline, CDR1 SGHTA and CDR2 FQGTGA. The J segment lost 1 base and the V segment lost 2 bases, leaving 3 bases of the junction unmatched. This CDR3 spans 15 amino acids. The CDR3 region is CASSLDAGGTDTQYF. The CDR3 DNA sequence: TGTGCCAGCAGCTTAGATGCGGGGGGCACAGATACGCAGTATTTT.

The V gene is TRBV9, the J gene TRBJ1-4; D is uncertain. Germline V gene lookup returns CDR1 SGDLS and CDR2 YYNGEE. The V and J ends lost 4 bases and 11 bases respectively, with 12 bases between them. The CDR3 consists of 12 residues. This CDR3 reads CASSTPDGKLFF. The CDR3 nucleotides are TGTGCCAGCAGCACCCCCGACGGGAAACTGTTTTTT.

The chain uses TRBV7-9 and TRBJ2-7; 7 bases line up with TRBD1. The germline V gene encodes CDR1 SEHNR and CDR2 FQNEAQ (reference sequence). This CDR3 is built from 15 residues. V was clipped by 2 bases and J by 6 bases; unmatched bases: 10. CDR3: CASSLTDRRGREQYF. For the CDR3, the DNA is TGTGCCAGCAGCTTAACCGACCGTAGGGGGCGCGAGCAGTACTTC. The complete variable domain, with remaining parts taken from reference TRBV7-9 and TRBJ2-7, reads DTGVSQNPRHKITKRGQNVTFRCDPISEHNRLYWYRQTLGQGPEFLTYFQNEAQLEKSRLLSDRFSAERPKGSFSTLEIQRTEQGDSAMYLCASSLTDRRGREQYFGPGTRLTVT.